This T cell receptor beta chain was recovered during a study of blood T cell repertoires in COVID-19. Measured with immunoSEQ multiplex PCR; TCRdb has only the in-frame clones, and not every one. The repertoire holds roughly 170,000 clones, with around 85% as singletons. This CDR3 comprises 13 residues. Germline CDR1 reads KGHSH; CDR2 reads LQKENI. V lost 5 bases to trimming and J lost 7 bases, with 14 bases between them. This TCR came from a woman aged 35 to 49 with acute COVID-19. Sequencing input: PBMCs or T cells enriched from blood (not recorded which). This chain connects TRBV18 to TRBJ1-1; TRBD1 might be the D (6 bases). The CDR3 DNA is TGTGCCAGCTCAGAAGATCAGGGGCGTGAAGCTTTCTTT. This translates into CASSEDQGREAFF.